The 12 T cell receptor beta chains reported below all come from one sample, sequenced in a study of T cells in Graves' hyperthyroidism and ophthalmopathy. Amplification of TCR beta CDR3 regions was performed using RNA transcripts as template. A set of HTBI primers served as the primers for a first-round RT-PCR of the TCR CDR3. In TCRdb, the multiplex PCR reads were re-called with MiXCR into one record per CDR3 protein. Found here are hundreds of thousands of distinct CDR3 sequences, approximately 15% of them singletons; the top ten hold about 26%. The sample consisted of blood. These receptors were collected from a woman in her twenties or thirties with Graves' hyperthyroidism.

This clonotype was recorded many times. V is TRBV29-1 and J is TRBJ2-1; tentatively, D is TRBD1 (5 bases). V gave up 7 bases and J gave up 3 bases, with 10 bases separating them. Per the germline V gene, CDR1 is SQVTM and CDR2 is ANQGSEA. This CDR3 is built from 12 residues. The chain's CDR3 is CSAVRDYNEQFF. CDR3 DNA sequence: TGCAGCGCAGTCAGGGACTACAATGAGCAGTTCTTC.

The V and J genes are TRBV10-3 and TRBJ2-7; D not resolved. In germline, CDR1 is ENHRY, CDR2 SYGVKD. The CDR3 consists of 13 residues. V lost 9 bases and J 2 bases, leaving 14 bases between the germline ends. The CDR3, as DNA: TGTGCCATTTGCTACTGGGGTACCTACGAGCAGTACTTC. This encodes CAICYWGTYEQYF.

Remarks on this clonotype: A much larger clone lies one base from this, so it may be a read error. The chain combines TRBV20-1 with TRBJ2-1; maybe TRBD1 (6 bases). Germline-derived CDR1 and CDR2 are DFQATT and SNEGSKA (reference sequence). This CDR3 has 16 residues. The DNA of the CDR3 is TGCAGTGCTAGAAACCTCCGGGACACCCAGGACAATGAGCAGTCCTTC. It specifies CSARNLRDTQDNEQSF.

The genes are TRBV28 and TRBJ2-5, with D perhaps TRBD1 or TRBD2 (6 bases each). The germline CDR1 and CDR2 sequences are MDHEN and SYDVKM. This CDR3 contains 15 residues. Deletions cut 7 bases from V and 4 bases from J, with 19 bases between. In DNA form, the CDR3 reads TGTGCCAGCACCTCTTCTAGGGGGGAAACAGAGACCCAGTACTTC. Translating it yields CASTSSRGETETQYF.

This clonotype was counted ten times or more. V gene TRBV11-2 combines with J gene TRBJ2-2; 7 bases match TRBD1. Germline V CDR1 and CDR2: SGHAT, FQNNGV. The V gene end was trimmed by 4 bases and the J gene end by 3 bases; junction bases not matched to a gene: 8. This CDR3 region has 16 residues. The CDR3: CASSSSMTGYTGELFF. The CDR3 region has the DNA TGTGCCAGCAGCTCCTCAATGACAGGGTACACCGGGGAGCTGTTTTTT. The variable domain in full, completed from reference TRBV11-2 and TRBJ2-2, reads EAGVAQSPRYKIIEKRQSVAFWCNPISGHATLYWYQQILGQGPKLLIQFQNNGVVDDSQLPKDRFSAERLKGVDSTLKIQPAKLEDSAVYLCASSSSMTGYTGELFFGEGSRLTVL.

This clonotype was counted at least ten times. The V and J genes are TRBV9 and TRBJ1-1, with D possibly being TRBD1 (5 bases). Germline assignment: CDR1 SGDLS and CDR2 YYNGEE. The germline V and J ends were trimmed by 0 bases and 0 bases, with 9 bases remaining between them. This CDR3 contains 15 residues. This CDR3 is CASSVGGTLNTEAFF. In nucleotides, the CDR3 is TGTGCCAGCAGCGTAGGAGGGACTCTGAACACTGAAGCTTTCTTT.

This chain uses TRBV6-1 with TRBJ2-3; the D is unclear. Trimming shortened V by 2 bases and J by 2 bases, and 11 bases separated the two germline ends. The germline CDR1 and CDR2 sequences are MNHNS and SASEGT. The CDR3 has 15 residues. The CDR3 nucleotides are TGTGCCAGCAGTGAAAGCCCCAGTTACACAGATACGCAGTATTTT. The encoded protein is CASSESPSYTDTQYF.

Notes on this clonotype: A much larger clone lies one base from this, so it may be a read error. The chain employs TRBV30 and TRBJ2-7; 9 nucleotides align to TRBD1. The CDR3 is made up of 14 amino acids. CDR1 is GTSNPN, CDR2 SVGIG, per germline (reference sequence). The trim removed 4 bases at V and 7 bases at J, leaving 11 bases unmatched. The DNA of the CDR3 is TGTGCCTGGACCCCGGGGACAGGGTCTTTTGAGCAGTACTTC. This codes for CAWTPGTGSFEQYF.

This clonotype was counted ten times or more. V usage is TRBV13 and J usage is TRBJ2-1; no clear D. With 7 bases removed from V and 5 bases from J, the gap between germline ends came to 18 bases. The CDR3 has 15 residues. Germline-derived CDR1 and CDR2 are PRHDT and FYEKMQ (reference sequence). The CDR3 loop is CASNPWMDGNNEQFF. CDR3 nucleotides: TGTGCCAGCAACCCCTGGATGGACGGTAACAATGAGCAGTTCTTC.

The J gene is TRBJ2-7, the V gene TRBV15; tentatively, D is TRBD2 (7 bases). CDR3 size: 16 residues. The germline CDR1 and CDR2 sequences are LNHNV and YYDKDF (reference sequence). V lost 1 base and J 9 bases, leaving 22 bases between the germline ends. Written as DNA, the CDR3 is TGTGCCACCAGCAGAGGGGGGGGCCGGGAAGGTTTCGGGCAGTACTTC. Its translation is CATSRGGGREGFGQYF.

This clonotype was counted ten times or more. The J gene is TRBJ2-1, the V gene TRBV28, with no clear D. The CDR3 length is 17 residues. Trimming pared 7 bases from V and 0 bases from J, leaving 19 bases between. CDR1 is MDHEN and CDR2 is SYDVKM in the germline V gene. The CDR3 spells CASTTTGLGGSYNEQFF. CDR3 in DNA: TGTGCCAGCACTACTACTGGGCTAGGCGGCTCCTACAATGAGCAGTTCTTC. The variable domain in full, with the rest retrieved from reference TRBV28 and TRBJ2-1, is DVKVTQSSRYLVKRTGEKVFLECVQDMDHENMFWYRQDPGLGLRLIYFSYDVKMKEKGDIPEGYSVSREKKERFSLILESASTNQTSMYLCASTTTGLGGSYNEQFFGPGTRLTVL.

The chain is built from TRBV20-1 and TRBJ1-1; unclear D gene. The CDR3 contains 14 residues. Germline values: CDR1 DFQATT, CDR2 SNEGSKA (reference sequence). V was shortened by 5 bases and J by 4 bases, with 17 bases between the two germline ends. The CDR3 is CSADSQRGLTEAFF. The CDR3 DNA follows: TGCAGTGCTGACTCACAAAGAGGTCTCACTGAAGCTTTCTTT.